What follows describes a single T cell receptor beta chain. The repertoire was sequenced with immunoSEQ multiplex PCR; TCRdb's copy has only in-frame clones and lacks some. Among about 160,000 clones listed, approximately 90% were seen once. The sample belongs to a study of cytotoxic CD8 clonotypes in ibrutinib-treated CLL. Across the whole study: Overall, 25 or so responses were partial and 2 complete; following median about 70 months, around 15 patients stayed remitted and 12 progressed. After a median around eleven months on treatment (6 to 36), response samples were drawn.

V lost 4 bases and J 3 bases, leaving 24 bases between the germline ends. This CDR3 has 18 residues. CDR1 is SGHRS, CDR2 YFSETQ, per germline. The source of this sequence is a human donor with chronic lymphocytic leukemia. V usage is TRBV5-1 and J usage is TRBJ2-3, with a tentative D call TRBD1 (6 bases). Material: PBMCs, obtained at disease progression, from a patient treated with ibrutinib. The CDR3 here is CASSPGATGSLSTDTQYF. In DNA, the CDR3 is TGCGCCAGCAGCCCGGGTGCTACAGGGTCCTTAAGTACAGATACGCAGTATTTT.